The present T cell receptor beta chain was sequenced within a study of T cell changes during pregnancy in multiple sclerosis. In this sample, this clone turned up once. Data came from immunoSEQ multiplex PCR; TCRdb stores just in-frame clones and leaves some out. The repertoire holds some 140,000 clones, with 95% to 98% as singletons. Germline V gene data show CDR1 as SNHLY and CDR2 as FYNNEI. After removal of 0 bases from V and 8 bases from J, the junction contained 10 bases not matched to a gene. This CDR3 has 16 amino acids. The chain combines TRBV2 with TRBJ2-3; 8 bases line up with TRBD2. The source was peripheral blood, collected after pregnancy. The receptor comes from a female donor with multiple sclerosis, enrolled in a pregnancy study. CDR3: CASSEARGGGSGTQYF. The DNA of the CDR3 is TGTGCCAGCAGTGAAGCCAGGGGCGGGGGGTCAGGTACGCAGTATTTT.